This record covers a single T cell receptor (beta chain). The sample belongs to a study of technical replicates of blood from a few donors. Sequencing was performed with immunoSEQ multiplex PCR; in TCRdb, only in-frame clones are kept and a portion is missing. This table has some 68,000 clones, over 85% appearing once. CDR3 size: 13 residues. V was shortened by 2 bases and J by 3 bases, with 7 bases between the two germline ends. Germline V lookup: CDR1 MNHEY, CDR2 SVGAGI. The specimen sequenced was T cells isolated from PBMCs. The V and J genes are TRBV6-5 and TRBJ2-5; D gene unclear. The sequence came from a human donor in good health. CDR3 residues: CASSYTDKETQYF. DNA for the CDR3: TGTGCCAGCAGTTACACAGATAAAGAGACCCAGTACTTC.